This entry is about one T cell receptor (beta chain). Antigen: not known. With V trimmed by 5 bases and J by 2 bases, 10 bases remained unmatched. Germline values: CDR1 MGHRA, CDR2 YSYEKL. CDR3 length: 16 amino acids. This entry is derived from a study of T-cell reconstitution after alpha-beta-depleted transplantation in children. The TCRbeta library was prepared with unique molecular identifiers. TCRdb used MiXCR to reprocess the PCR reads, holding one entry per CDR3 protein. Of 700,000 to 950,000 distinct CDR3 sequences in the sample, under 20% were seen once. Findings of the study overall: About two months after transplant, alpha-beta T cells reportedly came from several hundred expanded graft clones. Newly made T cells mostly supplied T-cell counts and diversity one year after transplant.

The chain is built from TRBV4-1 and TRBJ2-3, with 7 bases fitting TRBD1. The sample consisted of PBMCs, mostly from graft donor cells, taken 360 days after TCRalphabeta/CD19-depleted stem cell transplant. This receptor was identified in a male patient aged 10-17 years who had a stem cell transplant for acute lymphoblastic leukemia, so the T cells may come from the graft donor. The CDR3 region is CASSYRTTGPTDTQYF. The DNA for the CDR3 is TGCGCCAGCAGCTATAGAACGACAGGGCCCACAGATACGCAGTATTTT.